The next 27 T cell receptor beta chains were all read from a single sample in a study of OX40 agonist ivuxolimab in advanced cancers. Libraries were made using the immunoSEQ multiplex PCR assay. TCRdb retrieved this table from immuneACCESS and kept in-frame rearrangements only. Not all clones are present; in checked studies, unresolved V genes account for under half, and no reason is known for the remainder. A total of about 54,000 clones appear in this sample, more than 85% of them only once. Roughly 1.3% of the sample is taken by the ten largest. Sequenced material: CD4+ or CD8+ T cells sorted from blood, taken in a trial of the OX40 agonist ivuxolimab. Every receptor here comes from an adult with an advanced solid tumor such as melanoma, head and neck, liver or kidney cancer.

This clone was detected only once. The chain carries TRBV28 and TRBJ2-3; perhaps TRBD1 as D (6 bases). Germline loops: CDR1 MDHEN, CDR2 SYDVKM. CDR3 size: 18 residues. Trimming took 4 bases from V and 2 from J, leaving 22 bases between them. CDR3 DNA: TGTGCCAGCAGTTCCCGACTGACAGGAAGGGTCTACACAGATACGCAGTATTTT. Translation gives CASSSRLTGRVYTDTQYF.

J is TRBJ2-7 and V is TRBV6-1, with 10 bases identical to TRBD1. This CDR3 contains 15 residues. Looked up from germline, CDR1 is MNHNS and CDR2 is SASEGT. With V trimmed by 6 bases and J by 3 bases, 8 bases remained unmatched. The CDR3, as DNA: TGTGCCAGCAGGCTACCGGGACAGGGGTACTACGAGCAGTACTTC. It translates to CASRLPGQGYYEQYF.

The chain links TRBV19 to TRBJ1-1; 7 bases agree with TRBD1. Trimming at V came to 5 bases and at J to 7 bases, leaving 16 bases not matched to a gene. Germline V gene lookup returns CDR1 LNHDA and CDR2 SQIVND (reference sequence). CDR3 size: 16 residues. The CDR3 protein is CASSRNGEGAYLEAFF. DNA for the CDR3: TGTGCCAGTAGTCGAAACGGGGAGGGGGCCTACCTTGAAGCTTTCTTT.

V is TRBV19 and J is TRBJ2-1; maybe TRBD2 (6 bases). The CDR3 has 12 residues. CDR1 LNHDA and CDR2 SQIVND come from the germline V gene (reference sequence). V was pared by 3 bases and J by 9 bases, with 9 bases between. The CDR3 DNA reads TGTGCCAGTAGTATCATGGGGGGTGAGCAGTTCTTC. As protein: CASSIMGGEQFF.

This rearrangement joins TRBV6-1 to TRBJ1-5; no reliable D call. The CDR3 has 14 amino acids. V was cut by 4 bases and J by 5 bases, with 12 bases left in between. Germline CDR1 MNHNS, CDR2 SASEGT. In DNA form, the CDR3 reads TGTGCCAGCAGTGGCAAGACAAGTTATCAGCCCCAGCATTTT. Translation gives CASSGKTSYQPQHF.

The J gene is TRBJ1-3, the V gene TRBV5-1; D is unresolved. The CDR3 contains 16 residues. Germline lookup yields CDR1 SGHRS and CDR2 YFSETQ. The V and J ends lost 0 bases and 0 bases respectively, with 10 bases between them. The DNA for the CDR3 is TGCGCCAGCAGCTTGGCTGGCATCCCCTCTGGAAACACCATATATTTT. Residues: CASSLAGIPSGNTIYF.

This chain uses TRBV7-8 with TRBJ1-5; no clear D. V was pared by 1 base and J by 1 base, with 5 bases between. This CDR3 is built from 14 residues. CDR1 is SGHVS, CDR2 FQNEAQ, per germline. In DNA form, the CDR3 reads TGTGCCAGCAGCTTAGTAGCAAGCAATCAGCCCCAGCATTTT. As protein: CASSLVASNQPQHF.

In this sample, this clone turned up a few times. The CDR3 is CASSLARYWTGKYGYTF. The CDR3 nucleotides read TGTGCCAGCAGCTTAGCTCGGTATTGGACAGGGAAGTACGGCTACACCTTC. This rearrangement joins TRBV7-2 to TRBJ1-2, with 8 bases that match TRBD1. Trimming took 0 bases from V and 8 from J; bases not matched to a gene: 14. Germline loops: CDR1 SGHTA, CDR2 FQGNSA. CDR3 size: 17 residues.

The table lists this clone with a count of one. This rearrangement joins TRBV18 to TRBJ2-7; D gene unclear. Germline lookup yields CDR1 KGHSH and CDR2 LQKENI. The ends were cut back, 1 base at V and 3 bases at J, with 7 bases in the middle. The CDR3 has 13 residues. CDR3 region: CASSPRENYEQYF. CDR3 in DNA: TGTGCCAGCTCACCACGAGAGAACTACGAGCAGTACTTC.

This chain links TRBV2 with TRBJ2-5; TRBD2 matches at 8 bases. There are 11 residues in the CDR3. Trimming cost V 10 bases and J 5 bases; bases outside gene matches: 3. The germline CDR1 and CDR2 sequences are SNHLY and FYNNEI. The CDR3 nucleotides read TGTGCCACGGGGGGGAGGGAGACCCAGTACTTC. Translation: CATGGRETQYF. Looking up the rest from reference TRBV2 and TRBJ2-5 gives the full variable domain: EPEVTQTPSHQVTQMGQEVILRCVPISNHLYFYWYRQILGQKVEFLVSFYNNEISEKSEIFDDQFSVERPDGSNFTLKIRSTKLEDSAMYFCATGGRETQYFGPGTRLLVL.

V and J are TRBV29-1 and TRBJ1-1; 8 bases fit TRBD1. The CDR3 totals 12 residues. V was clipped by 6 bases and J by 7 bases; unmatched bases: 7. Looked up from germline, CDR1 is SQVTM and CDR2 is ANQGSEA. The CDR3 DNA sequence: TGCAGCGTCCTACAGGGGGTTTTTGAAGCTTTCTTT. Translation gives CSVLQGVFEAFF. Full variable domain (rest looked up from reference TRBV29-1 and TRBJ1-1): SAVISQKPSRDICQRGTSLTIQCQVDSQVTMMFWYRQQPGQSLTLIATANQGSEATYESGFVIDKFPISRPNLTFSTLTVSNMSPEDSSIYLCSVLQGVFEAFFGQGTRLTVV.

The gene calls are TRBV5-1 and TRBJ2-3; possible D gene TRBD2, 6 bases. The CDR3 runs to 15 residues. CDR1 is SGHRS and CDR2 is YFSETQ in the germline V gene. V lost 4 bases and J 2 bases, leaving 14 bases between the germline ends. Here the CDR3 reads CASSLSRTTTDTQYF. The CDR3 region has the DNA TGCGCCAGCAGCCTCAGCCGGACTACCACAGATACGCAGTATTTT.

CDR3 in amino acids: CAISGGGIGEAFF. In DNA, the CDR3 is TGTGCCATCAGTGGTGGGGGGATCGGTGAAGCTTTCTTT. This chain joins TRBV10-3 and TRBJ1-1; D is possibly TRBD1 (5 bases). The V gene lost 4 bases and the J gene lost 7 bases, with 13 bases spanning the gap. In germline, CDR1 is ENHRY, CDR2 SYGVKD. The CDR3 length is 13 residues.

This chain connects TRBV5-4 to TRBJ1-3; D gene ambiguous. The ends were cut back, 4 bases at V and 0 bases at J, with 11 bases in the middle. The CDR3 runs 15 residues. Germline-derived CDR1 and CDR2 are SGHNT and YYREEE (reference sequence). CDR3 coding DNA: TGTGCCAGCAGCCCGGGCCTTAGCTCTGGAAACACCATATATTTT. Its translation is CASSPGLSSGNTIYF.

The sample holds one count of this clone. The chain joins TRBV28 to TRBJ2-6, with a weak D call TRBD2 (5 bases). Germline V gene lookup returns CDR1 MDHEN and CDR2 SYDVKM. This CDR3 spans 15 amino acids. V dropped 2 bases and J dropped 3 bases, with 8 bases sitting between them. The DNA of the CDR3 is TGTGCCAGCAGTTTAGAGGGTTTTGGGGCCAACGTCCTGACTTTC. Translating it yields CASSLEGFGANVLTF.

CDR3 bases: TGTGCCAGCAGCTCCAGCGGCGCCGGGGAGCTGTTTTTT. This gives the protein CASSSSGAGELFF. The rearrangement links TRBV7-8 to TRBJ2-2, with a tentative D call TRBD2 (5 bases). V was shortened by 4 bases and J by 6 bases, with 9 bases between the two germline ends. In germline, CDR1 is SGHVS, CDR2 FQNEAQ. The CDR3 has 13 residues.

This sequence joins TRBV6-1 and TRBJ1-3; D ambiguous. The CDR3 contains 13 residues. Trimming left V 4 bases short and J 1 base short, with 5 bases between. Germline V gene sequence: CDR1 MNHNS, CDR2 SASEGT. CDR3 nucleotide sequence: TGTGCCAGCAGTGGGAGTTCTGGAAACACCATATATTTT. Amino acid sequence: CASSGSSGNTIYF.

In nucleotides, the CDR3 is TGCGCCAGCAGACCAGGGAACTCGAACACTGAAGCTTTCTTT. Translation gives CASRPGNSNTEAFF. This chain joins TRBV5-1 and TRBJ1-1; a possible D gene is TRBD1 (5 bases). The CDR3 totals 14 residues. The V end was cut by 5 bases, the J end by 1 base, with 12 bases between. From germline, CDR1 is SGHRS and CDR2 YFSETQ. Based on the CDR3 plus reference TRBV5-1 and TRBJ1-1, the full variable domain is KAGVTQTPRYLIKTRGQQVTLSCSPISGHRSVSWYQQTPGQGLQFLFEYFSETQRNKGNFPGRFSGRQFSNSRSEMNVSTLELGDSALYLCASRPGNSNTEAFFGQGTRLTVV.

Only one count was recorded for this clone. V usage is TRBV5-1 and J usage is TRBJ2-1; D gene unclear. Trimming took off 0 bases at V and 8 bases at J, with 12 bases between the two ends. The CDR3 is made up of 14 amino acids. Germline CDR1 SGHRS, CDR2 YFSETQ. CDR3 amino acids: CASSLETPRDEQFF. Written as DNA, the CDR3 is TGCGCCAGCAGCTTGGAGACTCCCCGGGATGAGCAGTTCTTC.

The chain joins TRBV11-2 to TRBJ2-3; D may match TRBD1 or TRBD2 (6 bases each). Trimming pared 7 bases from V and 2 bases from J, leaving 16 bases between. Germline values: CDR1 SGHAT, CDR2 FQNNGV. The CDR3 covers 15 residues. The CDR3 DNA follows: TGTGCCAGCACGAGGGGGGCAGGGACCACAGATACGCAGTATTTT. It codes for CASTRGAGTTDTQYF.

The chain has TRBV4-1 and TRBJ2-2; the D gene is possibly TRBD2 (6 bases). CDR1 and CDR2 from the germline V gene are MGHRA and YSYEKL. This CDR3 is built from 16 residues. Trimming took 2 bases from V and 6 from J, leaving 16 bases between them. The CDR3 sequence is CASSQFRGGISGELFF. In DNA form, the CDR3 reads TGCGCCAGCAGCCAATTCCGGGGCGGGATCTCCGGGGAGCTGTTTTTT.

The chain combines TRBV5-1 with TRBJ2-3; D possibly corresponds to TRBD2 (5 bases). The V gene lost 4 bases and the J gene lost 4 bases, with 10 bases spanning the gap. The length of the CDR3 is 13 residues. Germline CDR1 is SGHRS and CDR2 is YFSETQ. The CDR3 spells CASSPRGPDTQYF. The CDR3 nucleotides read TGCGCCAGCAGCCCCCGGGGTCCAGATACGCAGTATTTT.

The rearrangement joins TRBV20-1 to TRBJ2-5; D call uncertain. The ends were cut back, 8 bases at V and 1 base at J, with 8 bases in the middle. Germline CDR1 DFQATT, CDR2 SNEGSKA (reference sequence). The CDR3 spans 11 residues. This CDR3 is CSSATQETQYF. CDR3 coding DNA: TGCAGTTCTGCCACCCAAGAGACCCAGTACTTC.

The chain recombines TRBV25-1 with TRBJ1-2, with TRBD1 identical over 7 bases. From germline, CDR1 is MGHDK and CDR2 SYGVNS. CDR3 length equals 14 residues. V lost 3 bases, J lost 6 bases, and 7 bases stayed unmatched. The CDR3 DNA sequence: TGTGCCAGCAGTGAGATAACAGGGGAGGATGGCTACACCTTC. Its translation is CASSEITGEDGYTF.

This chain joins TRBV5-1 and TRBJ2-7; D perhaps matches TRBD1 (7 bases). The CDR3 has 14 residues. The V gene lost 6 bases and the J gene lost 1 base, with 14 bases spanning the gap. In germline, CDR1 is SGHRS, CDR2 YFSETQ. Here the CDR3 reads CASKVAGGSYEQYF. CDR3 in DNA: TGCGCCAGCAAGGTGGCAGGGGGGTCCTACGAGCAGTACTTC.

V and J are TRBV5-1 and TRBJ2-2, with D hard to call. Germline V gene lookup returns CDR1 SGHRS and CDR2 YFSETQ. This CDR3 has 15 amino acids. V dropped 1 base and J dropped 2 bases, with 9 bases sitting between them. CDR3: CASSLNRGNTGELFF. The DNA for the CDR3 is TGCGCCAGCAGCTTGAACAGAGGAAACACCGGGGAGCTGTTTTTT. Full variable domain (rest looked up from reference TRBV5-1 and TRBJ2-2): KAGVTQTPRYLIKTRGQQVTLSCSPISGHRSVSWYQQTPGQGLQFLFEYFSETQRNKGNFPGRFSGRQFSNSRSEMNVSTLELGDSALYLCASSLNRGNTGELFFGEGSRLTVL.

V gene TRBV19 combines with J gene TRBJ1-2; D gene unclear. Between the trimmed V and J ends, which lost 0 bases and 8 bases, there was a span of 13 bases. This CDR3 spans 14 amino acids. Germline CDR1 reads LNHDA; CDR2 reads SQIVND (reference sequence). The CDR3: CASSIDGWSGGYTF. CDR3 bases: TGTGCCAGTAGTATAGACGGCTGGTCAGGAGGCTACACCTTC.